A single sample gave rise to the 13 T cell receptor beta chains below, sequenced in a study of blood T cell repertoires in COVID-19. Sequencing was performed with immunoSEQ multiplex PCR; in TCRdb, only in-frame clones are kept and a portion is missing. Here the sample spans roughly 220,000 clones, 90% being singletons. Material for sequencing was PBMCs or T cells enriched from blood (not recorded which). The receptors derive from a man aged 30 to 39 who had been exposed to COVID-19.

The chain is built from TRBV3-1 (or the pseudogene TRBV3-2) and TRBJ2-1; 7 positions match TRBD2. The CDR3 sequence is 18 residues long. Germline-derived CDR1 and CDR2 are LGHDT and YNNKEL (reference sequence). The junction had 13 bases not matched to a gene; V was cut back by 3 bases and J by 2 bases. The CDR3 spells CASSHGSGGAFPYNEQFF. In DNA, the CDR3 is TGTGCCAGCAGCCACGGCTCGGGGGGAGCTTTTCCCTACAATGAGCAGTTCTTC.

This chain uses TRBV18 with TRBJ2-2; D is unclear. Germline V gene data show CDR1 as KGHSH and CDR2 as LQKENI. The CDR3 contains 15 residues. Trimming left V 0 bases short and J 4 bases short, with 9 bases between. In DNA, the CDR3 is TGTGCCAGCTCACCACCTCGTCCTCCCACCGGGGAGCTGTTTTTT. Its translation: CASSPPRPPTGELFF.

CDR3 coding DNA: TGTGCCAGCGGGAGGTTCGGGGGGAGCGACACAGATACGCAGTATTTT. It specifies CASGRFGGSDTDTQYF. The chain couples TRBV7-9 to TRBJ2-3, with 7 bases identical to TRBD2. The CDR3 totals 16 residues. The V segment lost 8 bases and the J segment 2 bases; nucleotides outside the gene matches: 13. CDR1 and CDR2 (germline): SEHNR, FQNEAQ (reference sequence).

The V gene is TRBV18, the J gene TRBJ1-2; 11 bases fit TRBD1. The V gene's germline CDR1 is KGHSH and CDR2 LQKENI. CDR3 length: 16 residues. The V gene end was trimmed by 3 bases and the J gene end by 4 bases; junction bases not matched to a gene: 7. The CDR3 DNA is TGTGCCAGCTCACCCTCCGGACAGGGGGCTCTCTATGGCTACACCTTC. This translates into CASSPSGQGALYGYTF.

The V gene is TRBV4-3, the J gene TRBJ2-7, with 10 bases fitting TRBD1. V lost 8 bases and J lost 3; bases outside the gene matches: 10. This CDR3 comprises 15 residues. The germline V gene has CDR1 LGHNA and CDR2 YSLEER. CDR3 amino acids: CASATGTGDLYEQYF. Written as DNA, the CDR3 is TGCGCCAGCGCAACCGGGACAGGGGACCTCTACGAGCAGTACTTC.

The rearrangement uses TRBV5-4 and TRBJ2-7; TRBD2 might be the D (5 bases). The germline V gene has CDR1 SGHNT and CDR2 YYREEE (reference sequence). The V end was cut by 0 bases, the J end by 5 bases, with 12 bases between. This CDR3 region has 14 residues. The CDR3 region has the DNA TGTGCCAGCAGCTTGGAGAGGGAACGGAACGAGCAGTACTTC. Amino acids: CASSLERERNEQYF.

The V call is TRBV12-5, the J call TRBJ2-7, with a tentative D call TRBD2 (5 bases). CDR3 length equals 17 residues. V was pared by 0 bases and J by 8 bases, with 23 bases between. Germline CDR1 is LGHNT and CDR2 is FRNRAP. The CDR3 DNA follows: TGTGCTAGTGGTTTGGTACTTGCAGCCGTCCCCACCGGGAAGCAGTACTTC. It yields the protein CASGLVLAAVPTGKQYF. Based on the CDR3 plus reference TRBV12-5 and TRBJ2-7, the full variable domain is DARVTQTPRHKVTEMGQEVTMRCQPILGHNTVFWYRQTMMQGLELLAYFRNRAPLDDSGMPKDRFSAEMPDATLATLKIQPSEPRDSAVYFCASGLVLAAVPTGKQYFGPGTRLTVT.

This clone has only a few counts. V usage is TRBV5-4 and J usage is TRBJ1-2, with TRBD1 matching over 9 bases. Trimming at V came to 4 bases and at J to 8 bases, leaving 15 bases not matched to a gene. The CDR3 runs to 16 residues. Germline CDR1 SGHNT, CDR2 YYREEE (reference sequence). The CDR3 DNA reads TGTGCCAGCAGCCCACGGACAGGGGCCTTCTCTATGGGCTACACCTTC. It is translated as CASSPRTGAFSMGYTF.

The chain couples TRBV5-1 to TRBJ2-2; possibly TRBD1 for D (5 bases). The CDR3 loop spans 15 amino acids. V gave up 0 bases and J gave up 2 bases, with 8 bases separating them. The germline gives CDR1 SGHRS, CDR2 YFSETQ. In nucleotides, the CDR3 is TGCGCCAGCAGCTTGGGACAGACAAACACCGGGGAGCTGTTTTTT. This gives the protein CASSLGQTNTGELFF.

The chain links TRBV11-2 to TRBJ1-2; D remains unclear. Trimming pared 1 base from V and 0 bases from J, leaving 9 bases between. CDR3 length: 15 amino acids. Germline CDR1 and CDR2: SGHAT and FQNNGV. The CDR3 protein is CASSLGVAANYGYTF. CDR3 bases: TGTGCCAGCAGCTTAGGTGTGGCAGCTAACTATGGCTACACCTTC.

CDR3 sequence (DNA): TGTGCCAGCAGCAAGGACAGGGGGCACACCGGGGAGCTGTTTTTT. It codes for CASSKDRGHTGELFF. V and J are TRBV9 and TRBJ2-2; 11 nucleotides match TRBD1. This CDR3 comprises 15 residues. In germline, CDR1 is SGDLS, CDR2 YYNGEE. J was trimmed by 3 bases and V by 4 bases; bases with no gene match: 2.

This rearrangement joins TRBV7-2 to TRBJ1-3; D is ambiguous. Deletions cut 2 bases from V and 0 bases from J, with 8 bases between. CDR3 length equals 15 residues. The germline CDR1 and CDR2 sequences are SGHTA and FQGNSA. The CDR3 sequence is CASSLWESSGNTIYF. The CDR3 bases are TGTGCCAGCAGCTTATGGGAGAGCTCTGGAAACACCATATATTTT.

V usage is TRBV29-1 and J usage is TRBJ2-2; D ambiguous. The CDR3 is 12 residues long. V shed 5 bases and J shed 4 bases, with 8 bases lying between them. Looked up from germline, CDR1 is SQVTM and CDR2 is ANQGSEA. CDR3 sequence (DNA): TGCAGCGTTCGGTCTGGCACCGGGGAGCTGTTTTTT. It translates to CSVRSGTGELFF.